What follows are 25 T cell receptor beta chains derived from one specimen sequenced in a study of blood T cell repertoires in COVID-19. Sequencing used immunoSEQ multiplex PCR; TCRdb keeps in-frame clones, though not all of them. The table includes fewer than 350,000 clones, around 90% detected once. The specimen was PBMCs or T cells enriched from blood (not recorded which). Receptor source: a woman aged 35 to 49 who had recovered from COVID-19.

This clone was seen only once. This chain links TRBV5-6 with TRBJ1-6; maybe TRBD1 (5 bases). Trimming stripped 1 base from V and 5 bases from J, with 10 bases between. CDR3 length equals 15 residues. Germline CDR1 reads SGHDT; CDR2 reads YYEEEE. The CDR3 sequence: CASSLIGVHNSPLHF. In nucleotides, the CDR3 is TGTGCCAGCAGCTTGATAGGGGTACATAATTCACCCCTCCACTTT.

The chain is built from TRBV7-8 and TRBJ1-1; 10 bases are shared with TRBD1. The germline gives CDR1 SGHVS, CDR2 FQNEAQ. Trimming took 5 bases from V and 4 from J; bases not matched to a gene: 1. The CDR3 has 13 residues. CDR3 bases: TGTGCCAGCAGCCGGGACAGGGGCACTGAAGCTTTCTTT. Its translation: CASSRDRGTEAFF.

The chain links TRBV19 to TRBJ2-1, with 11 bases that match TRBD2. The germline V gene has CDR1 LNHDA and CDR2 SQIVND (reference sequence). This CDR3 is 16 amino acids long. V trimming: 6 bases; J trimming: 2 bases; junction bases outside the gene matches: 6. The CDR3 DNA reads TGTGCCAGTAGGAAACTAGCGGGGGACCCCTACAATGAGCAGTTCTTC. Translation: CASRKLAGDPYNEQFF.

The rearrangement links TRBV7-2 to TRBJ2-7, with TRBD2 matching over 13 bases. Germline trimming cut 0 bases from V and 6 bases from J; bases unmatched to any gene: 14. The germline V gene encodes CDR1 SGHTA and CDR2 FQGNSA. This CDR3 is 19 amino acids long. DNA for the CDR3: TGTGCCAGCAGCTTAGCGCCGCGGGGACTAGCGGGATCGGAGGGCGAGCAGTACTTC. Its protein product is CASSLAPRGLAGSEGEQYF.

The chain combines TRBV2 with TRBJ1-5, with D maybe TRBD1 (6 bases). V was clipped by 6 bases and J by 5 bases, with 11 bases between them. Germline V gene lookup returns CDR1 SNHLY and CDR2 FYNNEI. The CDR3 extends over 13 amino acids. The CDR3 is CASSGQIYQPQHF. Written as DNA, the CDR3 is TGTGCCAGCAGCGGACAGATTTATCAGCCCCAGCATTTT.

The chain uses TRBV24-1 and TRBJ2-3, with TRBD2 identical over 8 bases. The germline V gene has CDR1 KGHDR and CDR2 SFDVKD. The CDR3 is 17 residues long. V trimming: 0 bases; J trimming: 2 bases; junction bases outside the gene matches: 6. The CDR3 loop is CATSDLTSGSLTDTQYF. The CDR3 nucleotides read TGTGCCACCAGTGATTTGACCAGCGGGAGCCTCACAGATACGCAGTATTTT.

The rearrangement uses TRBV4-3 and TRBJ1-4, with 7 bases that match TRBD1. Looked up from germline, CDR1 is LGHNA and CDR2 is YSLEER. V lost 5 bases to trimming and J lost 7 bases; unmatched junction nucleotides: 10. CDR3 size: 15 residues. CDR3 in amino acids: CASSAQTGSGEKLFF. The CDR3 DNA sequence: TGCGCCAGCAGCGCCCAGACAGGGAGTGGTGAAAAACTGTTTTTT.

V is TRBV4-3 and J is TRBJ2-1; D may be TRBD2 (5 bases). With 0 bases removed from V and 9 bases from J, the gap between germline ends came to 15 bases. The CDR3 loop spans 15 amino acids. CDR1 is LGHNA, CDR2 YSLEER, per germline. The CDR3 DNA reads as TGCGCCAGCAGCCAAGATTGGGAGAGGGTCGGTGAGCAGTTCTTC. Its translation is CASSQDWERVGEQFF.

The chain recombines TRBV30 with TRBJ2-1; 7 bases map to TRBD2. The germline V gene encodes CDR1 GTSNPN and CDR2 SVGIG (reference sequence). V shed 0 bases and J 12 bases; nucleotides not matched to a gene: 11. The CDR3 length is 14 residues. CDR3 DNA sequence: TGTGCCTGGAGTGTAGGGCCGGGAGGTCCGCCGCAGTTCTTC. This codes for CAWSVGPGGPPQFF.

The CDR3 loop reads CASSTTSGGETQYF. The CDR3 nucleotides read TGTGCCAGCAGTACGACTAGCGGGGGGGAGACCCAGTACTTC. The genes are TRBV28 and TRBJ2-5, with 13 bases that match TRBD2. The J segment lost 5 bases and the V segment lost 5 bases, leaving 2 bases of the junction unmatched. Germline CDR1 MDHEN, CDR2 SYDVKM. This CDR3 is built from 14 residues. The full variable domain, rest sourced from reference TRBV28 and TRBJ2-5, is DVKVTQSSRYLVKRTGEKVFLECVQDMDHENMFWYRQDPGLGLRLIYFSYDVKMKEKGDIPEGYSVSREKKERFSLILESASTNQTSMYLCASSTTSGGETQYFGPGTRLLVL.

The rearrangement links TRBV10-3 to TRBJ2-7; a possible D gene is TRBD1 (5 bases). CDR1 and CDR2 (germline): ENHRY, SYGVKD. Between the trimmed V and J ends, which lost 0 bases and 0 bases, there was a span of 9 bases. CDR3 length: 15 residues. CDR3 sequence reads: CAISESPTVSYEQYF. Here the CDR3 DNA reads TGTGCCATCAGTGAGTCTCCGACAGTCTCCTACGAGCAGTACTTC.

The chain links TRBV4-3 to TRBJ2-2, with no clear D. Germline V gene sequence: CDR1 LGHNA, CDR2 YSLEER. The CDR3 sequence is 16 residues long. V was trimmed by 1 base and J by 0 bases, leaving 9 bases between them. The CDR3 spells CASSQGVNANTGELFF. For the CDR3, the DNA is TGCGCCAGCAGCCAAGGCGTCAACGCGAACACCGGGGAGCTGTTTTTT.

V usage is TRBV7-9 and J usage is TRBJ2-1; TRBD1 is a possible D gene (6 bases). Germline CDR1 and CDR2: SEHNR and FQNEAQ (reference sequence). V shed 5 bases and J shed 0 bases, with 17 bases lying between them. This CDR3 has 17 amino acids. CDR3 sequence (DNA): TGTGCCAGCAGCCCGGGGACACTCGCTAGCTCCTACAATGAGCAGTTCTTC. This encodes CASSPGTLASSYNEQFF.

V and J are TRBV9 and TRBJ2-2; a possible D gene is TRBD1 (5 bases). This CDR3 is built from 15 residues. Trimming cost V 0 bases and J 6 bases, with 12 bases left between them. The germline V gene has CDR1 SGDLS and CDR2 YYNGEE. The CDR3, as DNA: TGTGCCAGCAGCGTAGGGCTCCAAGGGGCCGGGGAGCTGTTTTTT. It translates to CASSVGLQGAGELFF.

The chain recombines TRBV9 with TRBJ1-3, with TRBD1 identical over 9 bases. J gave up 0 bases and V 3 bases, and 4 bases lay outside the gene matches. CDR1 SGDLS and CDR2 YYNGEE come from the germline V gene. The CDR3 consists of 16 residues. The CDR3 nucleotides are TGTGCCAGCAGCGCAGGGACAGGGAACTCTGGAAACACCATATATTTT. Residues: CASSAGTGNSGNTIYF.

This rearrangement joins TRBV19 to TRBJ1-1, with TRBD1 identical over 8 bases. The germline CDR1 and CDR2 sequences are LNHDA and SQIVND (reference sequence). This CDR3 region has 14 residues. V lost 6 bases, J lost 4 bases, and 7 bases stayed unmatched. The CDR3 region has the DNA TGTGCCAGTAGACCCAGGGGGACAGGCACTGAAGCTTTCTTT. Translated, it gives CASRPRGTGTEAFF.

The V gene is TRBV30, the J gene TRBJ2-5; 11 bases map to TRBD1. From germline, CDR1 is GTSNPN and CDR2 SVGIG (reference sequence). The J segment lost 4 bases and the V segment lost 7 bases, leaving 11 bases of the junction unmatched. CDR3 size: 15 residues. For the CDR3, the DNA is TGTGCCTTCTCCCGAGGGACAGGGGGTGGAGAGACCCAGTACTTC. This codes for CAFSRGTGGGETQYF.

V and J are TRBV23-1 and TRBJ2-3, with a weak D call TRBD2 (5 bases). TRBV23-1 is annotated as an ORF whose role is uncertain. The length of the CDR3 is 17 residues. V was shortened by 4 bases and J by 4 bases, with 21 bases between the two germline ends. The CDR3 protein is CASSRGRRTLAADTQYF. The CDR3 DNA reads TGCGCCAGCAGTCGAGGGCGAAGGACCTTAGCCGCAGATACGCAGTATTTT.

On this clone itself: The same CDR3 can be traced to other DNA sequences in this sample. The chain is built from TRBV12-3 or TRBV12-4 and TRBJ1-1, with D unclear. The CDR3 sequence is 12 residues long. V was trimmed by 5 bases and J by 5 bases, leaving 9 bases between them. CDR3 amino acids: CASSPGGTEAFF. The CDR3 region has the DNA TGTGCCAGCAGTCCGGGAGGTACTGAAGCTTTCTTT.

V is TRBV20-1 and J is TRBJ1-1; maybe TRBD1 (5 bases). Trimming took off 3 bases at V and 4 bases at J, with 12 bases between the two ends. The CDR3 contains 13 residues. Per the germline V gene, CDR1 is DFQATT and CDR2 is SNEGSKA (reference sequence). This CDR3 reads CSASAGRGTEAFF. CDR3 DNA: TGCAGTGCTAGTGCCGGGAGGGGCACTGAAGCTTTCTTT.

As DNA, the CDR3 is TGTGCCAGCAGATCCCAAGGAAGTACTAGCGGGAGTTTCTACGAGCAGTACTTC. It yields the protein CASRSQGSTSGSFYEQYF. The chain combines TRBV28 with TRBJ2-7; 11 nucleotides line up with TRBD2. V shed 6 bases, J shed 3 bases, and the junction held 16 bases outside the gene matches. CDR3 length equals 18 residues. Germline V CDR1 and CDR2: MDHEN, SYDVKM.

The DNA for the CDR3 is TGTGCCAGCAGCCTCCGGGAGCCCTACGAGCAGTACTTC. Translated, it gives CASSLREPYEQYF. The chain carries TRBV6-5 and TRBJ2-7; weak D call: TRBD2 (6 bases). This CDR3 is 13 amino acids long. Germline assignment: CDR1 MNHEY and CDR2 SVGAGI. V was pared by 6 bases and J by 2 bases, with 11 bases between.

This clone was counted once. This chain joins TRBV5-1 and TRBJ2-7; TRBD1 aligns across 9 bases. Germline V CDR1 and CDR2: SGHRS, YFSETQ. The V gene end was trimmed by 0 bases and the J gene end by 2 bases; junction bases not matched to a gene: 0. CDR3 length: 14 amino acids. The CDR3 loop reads CASSLGQGAYEQYF. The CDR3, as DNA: TGCGCCAGCAGCTTGGGACAGGGGGCCTACGAGCAGTACTTC.

In DNA, the CDR3 is TGTGCCAGCAGTCGAGACAGGAGCTCTGGAAACACCATATATTTT. This gives the protein CASSRDRSSGNTIYF. The J gene is TRBJ1-3, the V gene TRBV27; tentative D call: TRBD1 (6 bases). Trimming removed 5 bases at V and 0 bases at J, with 11 bases between. Germline CDR1 is MNHEY and CDR2 is SMNVEV (reference sequence). CDR3 size: 15 residues.

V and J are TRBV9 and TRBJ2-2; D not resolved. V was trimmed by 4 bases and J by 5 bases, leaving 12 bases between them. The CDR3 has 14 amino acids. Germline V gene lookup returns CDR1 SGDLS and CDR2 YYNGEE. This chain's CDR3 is CASSLRQSTGELFF. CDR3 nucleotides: TGTGCCAGCAGCCTCCGTCAGTCGACCGGGGAGCTGTTTTTT. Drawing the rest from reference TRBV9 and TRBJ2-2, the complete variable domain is DSGVTQTPKHLITATGQRVTLRCSPRSGDLSVYWYQQSLDQGLQFLIQYYNGEERAKGNILERFSAQQFPDLHSELNLSSLELGDSALYFCASSLRQSTGELFFGEGSRLTVL.